Each of the 8 T cell receptor beta chains below was sequenced from the same sample in a study of CD8+CD57+ T cells in acquired aplastic anemia. All sequencing subjects had displayed CD8+CD57+ cell expansion on flow cytometry. Template material for TCR beta VDJ and CDR3 profiling consisted of genomic DNA. Each CDR3 protein is one row after TCRdb ran MiXCR on the reads. The top ten clones hold less than 0.85% of a sample with 450,000 to 600,000 distinct CDR3 sequences, more than 25% of them seen once. The sample taken for sequencing was sorted CD4+, CD8+, or CD8+CD57+ T cells (not recorded which) from PBMCs. Every receptor here comes from a human donor with aplastic anemia.

This clonotype was seen more than once but under ten times. This chain connects TRBV6-2 or TRBV6-3 to TRBJ1-1; TRBD1 might be the D (6 bases). Between the trimmed V and J ends, which lost 3 bases and 4 bases, there was a span of 15 bases. This CDR3 comprises 15 residues. Germline V lookup: CDR1 MNHEY, CDR2 SVGEGT. CDR3 amino acids: CASSYMGRGSTEAFF. In DNA form, the CDR3 reads TGTGCCAGCAGTTATATGGGCAGGGGAAGCACTGAAGCTTTCTTT.

J is TRBJ2-3 and V is TRBV20-1, with no clear D. Looked up from germline, CDR1 is DFQATT and CDR2 is SNEGSKA (reference sequence). Trimming cost V 3 bases and J 4 bases, with 5 bases left between them. The CDR3 spans 11 residues. The CDR3 loop reads CSASAADTQYF. CDR3 DNA: TGCAGTGCTAGTGCCGCAGATACGCAGTATTTT.

This clonotype was counted at least ten times. V gene TRBV2 combines with J gene TRBJ1-2; D remains unclear. The CDR3 consists of 16 residues. Germline V lookup: CDR1 SNHLY, CDR2 FYNNEI. V shed 1 base and J shed 4 bases, with 16 bases lying between them. In DNA, the CDR3 is TGTGCCAGCAGTGAAGACGGACGGATCAGCCTCTATGGCTACACCTTC. It encodes CASSEDGRISLYGYTF.

This clonotype showed up just a few times. The rearrangement joins TRBV5-1 to TRBJ2-1; 7 positions match TRBD1. The CDR3 totals 15 residues. Germline V lookup: CDR1 SGHRS, CDR2 YFSETQ. J gave up 9 bases and V 9 bases, and 18 bases lay outside the gene matches. The CDR3 protein is CATRRDRLAGGEQFF. The CDR3 coding sequence is TGCGCCACCCGAAGAGACAGGCTAGCAGGGGGTGAGCAGTTCTTC.

This clonotype was detected only a few times. This rearrangement joins TRBV6-2 or TRBV6-3 to TRBJ1-5, with TRBD1 matching over 8 bases. The V and J ends lost 5 bases and 0 bases, in that order; junction bases with no gene match: 18. The CDR3 loop spans 20 amino acids. Germline-derived CDR1 and CDR2 are MNHEY and SVGEGT. The CDR3 here is CASSNDGTGDLRASNQPQHF. CDR3 nucleotide sequence: TGTGCCAGCAGTAACGACGGGACAGGAGATCTCAGAGCTAGCAATCAGCCCCAGCATTTT.

The rearrangement links TRBV20-1 to TRBJ1-1; D ambiguous. The CDR3 has 17 amino acids. Germline V gene lookup returns CDR1 DFQATT and CDR2 SNEGSKA (reference sequence). Between the trimmed V and J ends, which lost 2 bases and 0 bases, there was a span of 19 bases. The CDR3 DNA reads TGCAGTGCTAGATTCCTTGGCAGTAGAGTTATGAACACTGAAGCTTTCTTT. This gives the protein CSARFLGSRVMNTEAFF.

The chain uses TRBV6-1 and TRBJ1-3; 7 nucleotides align to TRBD1. V shed 5 bases, J shed 0 bases, and the junction held 7 bases outside the gene matches. The germline V gene has CDR1 MNHNS and CDR2 SASEGT. This CDR3 contains 16 residues. The CDR3 DNA sequence: TGTGCCAGCAGTAGGGACAGCTATCTCTCTGGAAACACCATATATTTT. This sequence encodes CASSRDSYLSGNTIYF.

As regards this clonotype: A much larger clone lies one base from this, so it may be a read error. The rearrangement joins TRBV11-1 to TRBJ2-7; D possibly corresponds to TRBD2 (5 bases). Germline assignment: CDR1 SGHAT and CDR2 FQDESV (reference sequence). The CDR3 contains 16 residues. CDR3 protein: CASSLKKNRGLYERYF. CDR3 DNA: TGTGCCAGCAGCTTAAAGAAGAACCGAGGACTCTACGAGCGGTACTTC. The variable domain in full, with the rest retrieved from reference TRBV11-1 and TRBJ2-7, is EAEVAQSPRYKITEKSQAVAFWCDPISGHATLYWYRQILGQGPELLVQFQDESVVDDSQLPKDRFSAERLKGVDSTLKIQPAELGDSAMYLCASSLKKNRGLYERYFGPGTRLTVT.